A selection of T cell receptor beta chains follows, all from one sample in a study of identical twins. MiXCR, run by TCRdb on the 5' RACE reads, gives a single entry per CDR3 protein. The sample carries 1.5 million to 2 million distinct CDR3 sequences, under 35% recorded once. What was sequenced was cord blood. The receptors shown here come from a newborn girl in good health. Each CDR3 is given with its conserved first and last residue. The D gene is left open where the match is weak. A row's size may be missing; if present it is once, few, many or a size class.

J,V,size,D,CDR3,DNA
TRBJ2-7,TRBV4-1,few,TRBD2,CASSPPTSGSNYEQYF,TGCGCCAGCAGCCCTCCTACTAGCGGGAGTAACTACGAGCAGTACTTC
TRBJ2-1,TRBV20-1,once,TRBD2,CSARTSGNGQFF,TGCAGTGCACGGACTAGCGGGAATGGGCAGTTCTTC
TRBJ2-7,TRBV5-1,few,.,CASSLSPVLVEGYEQYF,TGCGCCAGCAGCTTGAGTCCGGTACTAGTTGAGGGTTACGAGCAGTACTTC
TRBJ1-1,TRBV7-9,.,.,CASSRQAVNTEAFF,TGTGCCAGCAGCCGACAGGCAGTGAACACTGAAGCTTTCTTT
TRBJ2-1,TRBV7-9,.,.,CASSLYRGQKNNEQFF,TGTGCCAGCAGCTTATACCGGGGCCAAAAAAACAATGAGCAGTTCTTC
TRBJ2-3,TRBV3-1,.,.,CASRRNTGGVSTDTQYF,TGTGCCAGCAGGCGCAACACGGGGGGCGTCTCCACAGATACGCAGTATTTT
TRBJ2-2,TRBV11-2,.,TRBD1,CASSLQGFGTGELFF,TGTGCCAGCAGCCTACAGGGGTTCGGCACCGGGGAGCTGTTTTTT
TRBJ2-1,TRBV12-3/TRBV12-4,many,.,CASSFTSNEQFF,TGTGCCAGCAGTTTTACTAGCAATGAGCAGTTCTTC
TRBJ1-4,TRBV7-2,few,.,CASSSGAVVSEKLFF,TGTGCCAGCAGCTCCGGGGCAGTGGTTAGTGAAAAACTGTTTTTT
TRBJ2-1,TRBV4-2,.,TRBD2,CASSQYQAGGNIQFF,TGTGCCAGCAGCCAATATCAAGCGGGAGGAAACATTCAGTTCTTC
TRBJ1-1,TRBV29-1,.,.,CSARGRLNAEAFF,TGCAGCGCCCGGGGACGTCTGAACGCTGAAGCTTTCTTT
TRBJ2-3,TRBV20-1,.,.,CSARPTSDTQYF,TGCAGTGCTCGGCCCACTTCAGATACGCAGTATTTT
TRBJ1-2,TRBV11-2,.,.,CASSWDNDISDYTF,TGTGCCAGCAGCTGGGACAATGATATAAGTGACTACACCTTC
TRBJ1-4,TRBV20-1,.,TRBD1,CSARARQGEKLFF,TGCAGTGCTAGAGCCCGACAGGGGGAAAAACTGTTTTTT
TRBJ2-4,TRBV7-9,few,TRBD2,CASSSLAGGQKNIQYF,TGTGCCAGCAGCTCACTAGCGGGAGGCCAAAAAAACATTCAGTACTTC
TRBJ1-1,TRBV5-1,few,.,CASSFPEGSTEAFF,TGCGCCAGCAGCTTCCCGGAGGGGTCCACTGAAGCTTTCTTT
TRBJ1-1,TRBV6-5,.,.,CASSTYPSISGEAFF,TGTGCCAGCAGCACTTACCCCTCTATATCAGGAGAAGCTTTCTTT
TRBJ2-1,TRBV5-1,.,.,CTSSLGVVFSYNEQFF,TGCACCAGCAGCTTGGGGGTGGTATTCTCCTACAATGAGCAGTTCTTC
TRBJ2-5,TRBV4-2,few,TRBD2,CASSQGTSFQQETQYF,TGTGCCAGCAGCCAAGGGACTAGCTTCCAGCAAGAGACCCAGTACTTC
TRBJ2-1,TRBV5-4,.,.,CASRITYNEQFF,TGTGCCAGCAGGATCACCTACAATGAGCAGTTCTTC
TRBJ2-6,TRBV5-1,.,.,CASSLALEGFLGANVLTF,TGCGCCAGCAGCTTGGCCTTGGAGGGATTCCTCGGGGCCAACGTCCTGACTTTC
TRBJ2-7,TRBV6-5,many,.,CASSVDRRGSYEQYF,TGTGCCAGCAGCGTGGACAGAAGGGGTTCCTACGAGCAGTACTTC
TRBJ2-3,TRBV7-2,.,.,CASSLEEGILSDAQYF,TGTGCCAGCAGCTTAGAAGAGGGAATTTTGTCAGATGCGCAGTATTTT
TRBJ1-6,TRBV10-1,.,TRBD1,CASSRTGASPLHF,TGCGCCAGCAGTCGGACAGGGGCATCACCCCTCCACTTT
TRBJ2-3,TRBV7-2,.,TRBD2,CASSSRAGGRFDTQYF,TGTGCCAGCAGCTCCAGAGCGGGGGGGCGGTTCGATACGCAGTATTTT
TRBJ2-1,TRBV2,.,.,CASREGTSNEQFF,TGTGCCAGCAGGGAAGGGACTTCCAATGAGCAGTTCTTC
TRBJ1-2,TRBV20-1,many,TRBD1,CSAPQTGQGSYGYTF,TGCAGTGCTCCACAAACCGGACAGGGGTCCTATGGCTACACCTTC
TRBJ2-1,TRBV29-1,many,.,CSAGTVGQFF,TGCAGCGCCGGGACCGTGGGGCAGTTCTTC
TRBJ1-4,TRBV27,.,.,CASGLGRNLGKLFF,TGTGCCAGCGGCCTGGGACGGAACCTTGGAAAACTGTTTTTT
TRBJ2-7,TRBV27,.,TRBD2,CASSFRSGRASYEQYF,TGTGCCAGCAGTTTCCGTAGCGGGAGGGCCTCCTACGAGCAGTACTTC
TRBJ2-4,TRBV7-2,.,.,CASSLASHGLLFNIQYF,TGTGCCAGCAGCTTAGCGAGTCATGGACTACTATTTAACATTCAGTACTTC
TRBJ2-1,TRBV3-1,few,.,CASSLGWGGPYNEQFF,TGTGCCAGCAGCCTTGGGTGGGGAGGACCCTACAATGAGCAGTTCTTC
TRBJ2-3,TRBV7-2,.,.,CASSLVYFAGITDTQYF,TGTGCCAGCAGCTTAGTGTATTTTGCGGGGATCACAGATACGCAGTATTTT
TRBJ2-7,TRBV3-1,.,.,CASSRLRGSYEQYF,TGTGCCAGCAGCCGTCTCCGGGGCTCCTACGAGCAGTACTTC
TRBJ2-3,TRBV20-1,.,.,CSVPPAGVTDTQYF,TGCAGTGTTCCGCCGGCGGGCGTCACAGATACGCAGTATTTT
TRBJ2-7,TRBV28,.,TRBD2,CASSMRTSSYEQYF,TGTGCCAGCAGTATGAGGACTAGCTCCTACGAGCAGTACTTC
TRBJ1-1,TRBV11-2,.,.,CASSLIEGLLDTEAFF,TGTGCCAGCAGCTTAATCGAAGGGCTACTAGACACTGAAGCTTTCTTT
TRBJ1-6,TRBV11-2,.,.,CASSLVHGGSPLHF,TGTGCCAGCAGCTTAGTTCATGGGGGTTCACCCCTCCACTTT
TRBJ2-2,TRBV10-3,.,.,CAISEPHRAVVATGELFF,TGTGCCATCAGTGAGCCCCATCGTGCAGTGGTCGCCACCGGGGAGCTGTTTTTT